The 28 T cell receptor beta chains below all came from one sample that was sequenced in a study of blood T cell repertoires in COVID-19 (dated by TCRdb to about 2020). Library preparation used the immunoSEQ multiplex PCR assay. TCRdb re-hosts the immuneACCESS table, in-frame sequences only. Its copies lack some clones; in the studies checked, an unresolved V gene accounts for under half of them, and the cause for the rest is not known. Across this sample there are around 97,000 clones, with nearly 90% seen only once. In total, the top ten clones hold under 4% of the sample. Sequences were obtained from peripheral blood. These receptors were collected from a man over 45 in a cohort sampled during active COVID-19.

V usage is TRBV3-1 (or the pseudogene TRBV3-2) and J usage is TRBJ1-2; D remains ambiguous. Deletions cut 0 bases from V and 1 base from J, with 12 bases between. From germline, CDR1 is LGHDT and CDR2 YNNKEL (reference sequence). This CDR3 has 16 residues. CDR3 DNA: TGTGCCAGCAGCCAAGATACATTCGCGGGTAACTATGGCTACACCTTC. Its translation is CASSQDTFAGNYGYTF.

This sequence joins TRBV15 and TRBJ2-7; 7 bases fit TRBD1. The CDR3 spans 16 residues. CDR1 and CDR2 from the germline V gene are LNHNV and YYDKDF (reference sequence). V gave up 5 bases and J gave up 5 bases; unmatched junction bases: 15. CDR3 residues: CATSPFKTGWFHEQYF. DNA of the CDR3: TGTGCCACCAGCCCCTTTAAGACAGGGTGGTTCCACGAGCAGTACTTC.

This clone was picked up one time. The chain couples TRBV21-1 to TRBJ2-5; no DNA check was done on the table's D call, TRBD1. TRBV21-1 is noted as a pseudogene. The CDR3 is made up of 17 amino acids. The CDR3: CASSKPGQGFLLETQYF. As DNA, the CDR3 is TGTGCCAGCAGCAAACCGGGACAGGGGTTTTTGTTAGAGACCCAGTACTTC.

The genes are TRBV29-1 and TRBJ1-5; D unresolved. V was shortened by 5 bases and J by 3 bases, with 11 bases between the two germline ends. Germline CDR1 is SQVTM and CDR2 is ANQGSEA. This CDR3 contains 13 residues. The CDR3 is CSVRENSNQPQHF. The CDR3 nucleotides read TGCAGCGTTCGGGAAAACTCCAATCAGCCCCAGCATTTT.

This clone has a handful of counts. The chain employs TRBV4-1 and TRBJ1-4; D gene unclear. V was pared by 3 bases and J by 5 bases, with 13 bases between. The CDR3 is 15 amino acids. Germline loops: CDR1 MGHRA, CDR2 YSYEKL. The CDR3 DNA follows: TGCGCCAGCAGCCAGGACGAGACGGGAAATGAAAAACTGTTTTTT. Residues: CASSQDETGNEKLFF.

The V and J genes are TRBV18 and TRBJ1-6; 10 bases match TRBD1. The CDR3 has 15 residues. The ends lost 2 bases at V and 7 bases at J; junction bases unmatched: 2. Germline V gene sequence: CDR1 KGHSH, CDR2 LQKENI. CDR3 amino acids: CASSPSGQGNSPLHF. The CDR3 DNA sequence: TGTGCCAGCTCACCATCGGGACAGGGGAATTCACCCCTCCACTTT.

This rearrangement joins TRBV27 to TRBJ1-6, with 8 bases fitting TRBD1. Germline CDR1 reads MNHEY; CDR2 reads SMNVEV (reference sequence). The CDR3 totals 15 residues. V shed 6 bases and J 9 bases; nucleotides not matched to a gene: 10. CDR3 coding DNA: TGTGCCAGCAGCAAGAGTGACAGGGGCGGTTCACCCCTCCACTTT. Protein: CASSKSDRGGSPLHF.

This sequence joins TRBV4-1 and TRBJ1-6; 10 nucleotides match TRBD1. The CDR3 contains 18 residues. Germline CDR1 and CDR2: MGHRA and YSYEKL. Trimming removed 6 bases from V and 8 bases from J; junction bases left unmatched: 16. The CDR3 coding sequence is TGCGCCAGCAGTCATCGGGACAGGGGTCCCTCTTTTGATTCACCCCTCCACTTT. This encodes CASSHRDRGPSFDSPLHF.

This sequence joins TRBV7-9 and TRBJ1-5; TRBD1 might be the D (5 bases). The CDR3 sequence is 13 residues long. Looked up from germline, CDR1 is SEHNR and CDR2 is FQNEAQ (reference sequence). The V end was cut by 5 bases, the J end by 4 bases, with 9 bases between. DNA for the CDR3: TGTGCCAGCAGCGAAGGGGCGAATCAGCCCCAGCATTTT. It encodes CASSEGANQPQHF.

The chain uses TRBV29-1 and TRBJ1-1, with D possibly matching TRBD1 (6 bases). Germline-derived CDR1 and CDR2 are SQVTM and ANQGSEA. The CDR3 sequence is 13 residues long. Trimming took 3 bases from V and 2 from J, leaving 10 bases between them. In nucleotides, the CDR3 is TGCAGCGTTGACGTACAGGGTAACACTGAAGCTTTCTTT. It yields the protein CSVDVQGNTEAFF. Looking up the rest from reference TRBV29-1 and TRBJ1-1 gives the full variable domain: SAVISQKPSRDICQRGTSLTIQCQVDSQVTMMFWYRQQPGQSLTLIATANQGSEATYESGFVIDKFPISRPNLTFSTLTVSNMSPEDSSIYLCSVDVQGNTEAFFGQGTRLTVV.

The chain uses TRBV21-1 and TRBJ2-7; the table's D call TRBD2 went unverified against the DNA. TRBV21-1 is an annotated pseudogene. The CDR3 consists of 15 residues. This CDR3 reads CASKGPRGGSYEQYV. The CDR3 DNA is TGTGCCAGCAAAGGCCCGCGGGGCGGGAGTTACGAGCAGTACGTC.

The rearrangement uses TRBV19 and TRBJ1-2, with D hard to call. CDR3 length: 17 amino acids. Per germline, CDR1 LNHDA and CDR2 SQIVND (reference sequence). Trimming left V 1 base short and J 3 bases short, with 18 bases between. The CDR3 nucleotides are TGTGCCAGTAGTATAGGTCACGGAGGGCCTATGGACTATGGCTACACCTTC. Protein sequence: CASSIGHGGPMDYGYTF.

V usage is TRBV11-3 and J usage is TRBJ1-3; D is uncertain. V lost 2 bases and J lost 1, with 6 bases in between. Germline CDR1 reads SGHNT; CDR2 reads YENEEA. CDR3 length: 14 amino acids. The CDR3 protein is CASSLYGSGNTIYF. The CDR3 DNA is TGTGCCAGCAGCTTATACGGGTCTGGAAACACCATATATTTT. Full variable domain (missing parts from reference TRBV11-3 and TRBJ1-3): EAGVVQSPRYKIIEKKQPVAFWCNPISGHNTLYWYLQNLGQGPELLIRYENEEAVDDSQLPKDRFSAERLKGVDSTLKIQPAELGDSAVYLCASSLYGSGNTIYFGEGSWLTVV.

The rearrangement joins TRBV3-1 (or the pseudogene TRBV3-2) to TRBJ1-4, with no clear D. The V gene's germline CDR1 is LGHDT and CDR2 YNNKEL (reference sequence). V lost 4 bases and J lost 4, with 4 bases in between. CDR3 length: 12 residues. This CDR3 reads CASSLNNEKLFF. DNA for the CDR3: TGTGCCAGCAGCCTAAATAATGAAAAACTGTTTTTT.

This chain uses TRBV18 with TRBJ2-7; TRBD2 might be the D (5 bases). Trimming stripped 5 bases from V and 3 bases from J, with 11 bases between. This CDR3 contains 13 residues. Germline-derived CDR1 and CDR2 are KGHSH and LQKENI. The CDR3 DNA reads TGTGCCAGCTCATATTTCCGGGACTACGAGCAGTACTTC. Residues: CASSYFRDYEQYF.

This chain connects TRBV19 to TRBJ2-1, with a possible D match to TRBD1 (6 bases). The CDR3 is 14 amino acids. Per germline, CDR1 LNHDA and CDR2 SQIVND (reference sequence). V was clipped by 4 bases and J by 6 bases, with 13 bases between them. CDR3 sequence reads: CASSTYRASNEQFF. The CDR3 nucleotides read TGTGCCAGTAGTACCTACAGGGCTAGCAATGAGCAGTTCTTC.

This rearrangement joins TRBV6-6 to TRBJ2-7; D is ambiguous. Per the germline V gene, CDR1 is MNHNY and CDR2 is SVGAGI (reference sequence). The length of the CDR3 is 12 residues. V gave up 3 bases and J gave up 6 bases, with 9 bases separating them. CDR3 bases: TGTGCCAGCAGTTATGGAGAAGGCGAGCAGTACTTC. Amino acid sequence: CASSYGEGEQYF.

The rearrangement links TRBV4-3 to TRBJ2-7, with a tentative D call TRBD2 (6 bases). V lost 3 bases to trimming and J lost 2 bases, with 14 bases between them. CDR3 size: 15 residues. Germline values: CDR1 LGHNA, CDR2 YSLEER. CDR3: CASSQADGGTYEQYF. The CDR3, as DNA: TGCGCCAGCAGCCAGGCAGACGGGGGAACCTACGAGCAGTACTTC.

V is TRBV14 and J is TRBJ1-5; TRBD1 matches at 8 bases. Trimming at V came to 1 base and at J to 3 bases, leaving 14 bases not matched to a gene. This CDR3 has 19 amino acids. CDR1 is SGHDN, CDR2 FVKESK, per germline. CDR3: CASSQVTGTGRRNNQPQHF. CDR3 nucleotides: TGTGCCAGCAGCCAAGTCACCGGGACAGGACGGCGAAACAATCAGCCCCAGCATTTT.

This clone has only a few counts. The CDR3 sequence: CASSSGQGREEQFF. For the CDR3, the DNA is TGCGCCAGCAGCTCGGGACAGGGGAGGGAGGAGCAGTTCTTC. The rearrangement uses TRBV5-1 and TRBJ2-1; TRBD1 matches 10 bases. Germline CDR1 and CDR2: SGHRS and YFSETQ. The J segment lost 10 bases and the V segment lost 3 bases, leaving 7 bases of the junction unmatched. The CDR3 runs to 14 residues.

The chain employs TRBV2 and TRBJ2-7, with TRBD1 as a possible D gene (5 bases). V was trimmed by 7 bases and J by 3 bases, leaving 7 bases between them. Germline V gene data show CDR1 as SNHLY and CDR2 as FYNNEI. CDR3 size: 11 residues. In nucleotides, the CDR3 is TGTGCCAGCACCCAGGGCTACGAGCAGTACTTC. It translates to CASTQGYEQYF.

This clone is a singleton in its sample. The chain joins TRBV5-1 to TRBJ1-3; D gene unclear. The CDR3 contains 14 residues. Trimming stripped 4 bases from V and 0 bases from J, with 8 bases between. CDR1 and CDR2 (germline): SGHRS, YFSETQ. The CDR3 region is CASSERDSGNTIYF. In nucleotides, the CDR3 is TGCGCCAGCAGCGAAAGAGACTCTGGAAACACCATATATTTT.

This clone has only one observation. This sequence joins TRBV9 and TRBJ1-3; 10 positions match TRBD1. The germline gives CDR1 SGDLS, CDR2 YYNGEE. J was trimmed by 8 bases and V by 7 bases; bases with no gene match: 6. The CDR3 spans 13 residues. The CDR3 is CASSNGQGDTIYF. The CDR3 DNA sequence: TGTGCCAGCTCTAACGGACAGGGGGACACCATATATTTT.

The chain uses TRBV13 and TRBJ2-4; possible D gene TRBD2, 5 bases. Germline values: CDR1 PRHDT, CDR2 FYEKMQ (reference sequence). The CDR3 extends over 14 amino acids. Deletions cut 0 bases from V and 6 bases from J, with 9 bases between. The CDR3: CASSLGRGGNIQYF. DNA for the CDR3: TGTGCCAGCAGCTTAGGGAGAGGAGGAAACATTCAGTACTTC. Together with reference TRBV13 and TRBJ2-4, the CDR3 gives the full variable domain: AAGVIQSPRHLIKEKRETATLKCYPIPRHDTVYWYQQGPGQDPQFLISFYEKMQSDKGSIPDRFSAQQFSDYHSELNMSSLELGDSALYFCASSLGRGGNIQYFGAGTRLSVL.

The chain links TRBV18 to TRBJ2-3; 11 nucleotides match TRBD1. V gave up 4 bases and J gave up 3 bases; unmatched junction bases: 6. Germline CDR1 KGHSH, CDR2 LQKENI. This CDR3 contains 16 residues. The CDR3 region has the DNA TGTGCCAGCTCACGCCGGACAGGGGGCATAACAGATACGCAGTATTTT. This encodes CASSRRTGGITDTQYF.

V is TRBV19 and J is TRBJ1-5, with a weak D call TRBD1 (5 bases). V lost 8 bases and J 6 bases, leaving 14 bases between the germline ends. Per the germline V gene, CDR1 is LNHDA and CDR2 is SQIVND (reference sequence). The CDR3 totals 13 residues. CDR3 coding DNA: TGTGCCAGTCGGCCAATCGGGGGTCAGCCCCAGCATTTT. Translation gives CASRPIGGQPQHF.

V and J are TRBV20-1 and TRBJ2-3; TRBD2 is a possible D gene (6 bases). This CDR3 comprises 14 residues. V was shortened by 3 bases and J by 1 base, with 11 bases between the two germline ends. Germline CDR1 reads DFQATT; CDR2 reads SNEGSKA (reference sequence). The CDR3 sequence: CSASIAEGTDTQYF. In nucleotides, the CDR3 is TGCAGTGCTAGTATAGCGGAGGGCACAGATACGCAGTATTTT.

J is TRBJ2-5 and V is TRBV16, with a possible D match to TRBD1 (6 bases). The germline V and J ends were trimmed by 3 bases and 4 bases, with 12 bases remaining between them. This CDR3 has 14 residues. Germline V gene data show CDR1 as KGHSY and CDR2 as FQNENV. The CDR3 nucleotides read TGTGCCAGCAGCCATCCCCAGGGGCGAGAGACCCAGTACTTC. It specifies CASSHPQGRETQYF.